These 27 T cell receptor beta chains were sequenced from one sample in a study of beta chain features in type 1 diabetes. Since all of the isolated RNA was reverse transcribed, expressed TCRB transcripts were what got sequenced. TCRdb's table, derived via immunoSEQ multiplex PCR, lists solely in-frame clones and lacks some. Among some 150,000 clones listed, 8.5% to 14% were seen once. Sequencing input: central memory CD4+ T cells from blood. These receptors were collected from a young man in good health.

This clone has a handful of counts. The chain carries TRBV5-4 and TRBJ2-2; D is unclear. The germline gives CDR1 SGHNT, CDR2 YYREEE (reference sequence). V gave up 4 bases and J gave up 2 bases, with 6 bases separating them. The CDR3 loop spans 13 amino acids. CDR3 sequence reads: CASSPRNTGELFF. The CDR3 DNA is TGTGCCAGCAGCCCCCGTAACACCGGGGAGCTGTTTTTT.

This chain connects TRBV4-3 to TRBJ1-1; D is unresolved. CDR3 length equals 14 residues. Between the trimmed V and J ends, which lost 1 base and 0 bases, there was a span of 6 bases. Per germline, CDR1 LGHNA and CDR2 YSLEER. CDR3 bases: TGCGCCAGCAGCCAAGCAGCCATGAACACTGAAGCTTTCTTT. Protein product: CASSQAAMNTEAFF.

This CDR3 reads CASSLGGGRIRTDTQYF. Here the CDR3 DNA reads TGTGCCAGCAGCTTAGGCGGCGGGAGGATTCGCACAGATACGCAGTATTTT. This chain connects TRBV13 to TRBJ2-3, with 8 nucleotides matching TRBD2. The V and J ends lost 0 bases and 1 base, in that order; junction bases with no gene match: 6. The CDR3 spans 17 residues. CDR1 is PRHDT, CDR2 FYEKMQ, per germline (reference sequence).

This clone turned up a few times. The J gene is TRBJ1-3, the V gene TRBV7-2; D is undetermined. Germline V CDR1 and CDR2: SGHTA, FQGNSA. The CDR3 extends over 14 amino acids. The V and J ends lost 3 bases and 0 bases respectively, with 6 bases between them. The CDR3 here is CASSFQSSGNTIYF. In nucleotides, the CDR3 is TGTGCCAGCAGCTTTCAGAGCTCTGGAAACACCATATATTTT.

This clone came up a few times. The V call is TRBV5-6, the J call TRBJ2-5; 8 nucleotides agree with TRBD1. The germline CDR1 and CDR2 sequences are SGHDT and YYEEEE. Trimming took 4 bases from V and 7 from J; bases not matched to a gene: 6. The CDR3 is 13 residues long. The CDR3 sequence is CASSLDRVGTQYF. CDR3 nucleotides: TGTGCCAGCAGCCTGGACAGGGTAGGGACCCAGTACTTC.

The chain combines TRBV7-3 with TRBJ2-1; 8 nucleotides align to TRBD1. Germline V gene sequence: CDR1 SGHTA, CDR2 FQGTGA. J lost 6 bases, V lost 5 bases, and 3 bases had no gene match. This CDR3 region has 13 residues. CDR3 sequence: CASSPDRANEQFF. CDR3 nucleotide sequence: TGTGCCAGCAGCCCGGACAGGGCCAATGAGCAGTTCTTC.

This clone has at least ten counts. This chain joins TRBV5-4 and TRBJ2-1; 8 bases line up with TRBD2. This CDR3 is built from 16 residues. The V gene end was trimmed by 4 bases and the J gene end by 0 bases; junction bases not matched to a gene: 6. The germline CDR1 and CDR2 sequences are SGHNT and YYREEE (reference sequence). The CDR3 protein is CASSPTSASSYNEQFF. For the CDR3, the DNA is TGTGCCAGCAGCCCGACTAGCGCAAGCTCCTACAATGAGCAGTTCTTC.

This CDR3 is CASSYQGLSVNTEAFF. DNA of the CDR3: TGTGCCAGCAGTTACCAGGGGTTGTCGGTGAACACTGAAGCTTTCTTT. The rearrangement joins TRBV5-8 to TRBJ1-1; a possible D gene is TRBD1 (6 bases). The germline V gene encodes CDR1 SGHTS and CDR2 YDEGEE. This CDR3 comprises 16 residues. V dropped 5 bases and J dropped 0 bases, with 17 bases sitting between them.

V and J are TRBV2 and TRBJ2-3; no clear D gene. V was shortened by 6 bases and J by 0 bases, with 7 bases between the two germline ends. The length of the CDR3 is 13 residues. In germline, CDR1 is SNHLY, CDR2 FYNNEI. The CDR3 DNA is TGTGCCAGCAGATTCACTAGCACAGATACGCAGTATTTT. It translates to CASRFTSTDTQYF.

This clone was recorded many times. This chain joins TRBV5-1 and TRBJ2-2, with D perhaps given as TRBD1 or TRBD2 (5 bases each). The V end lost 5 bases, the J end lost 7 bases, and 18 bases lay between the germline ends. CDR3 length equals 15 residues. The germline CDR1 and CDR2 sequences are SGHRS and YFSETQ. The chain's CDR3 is CASRERSGAIGELFF. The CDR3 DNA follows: TGCGCCAGCAGGGAACGTTCCGGGGCTATCGGGGAGCTGTTTTTT. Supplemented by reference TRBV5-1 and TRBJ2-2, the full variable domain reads KAGVTQTPRYLIKTRGQQVTLSCSPISGHRSVSWYQQTPGQGLQFLFEYFSETQRNKGNFPGRFSGRQFSNSRSEMNVSTLELGDSALYLCASRERSGAIGELFFGEGSRLTVL.

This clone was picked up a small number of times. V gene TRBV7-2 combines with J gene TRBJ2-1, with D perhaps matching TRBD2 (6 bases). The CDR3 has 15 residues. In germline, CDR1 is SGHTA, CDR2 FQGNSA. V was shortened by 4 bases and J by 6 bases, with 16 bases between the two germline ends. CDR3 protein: CASSSGGAGGNEQFF. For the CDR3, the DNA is TGTGCCAGCAGCTCTGGCGGGGCCGGGGGCAATGAGCAGTTCTTC.

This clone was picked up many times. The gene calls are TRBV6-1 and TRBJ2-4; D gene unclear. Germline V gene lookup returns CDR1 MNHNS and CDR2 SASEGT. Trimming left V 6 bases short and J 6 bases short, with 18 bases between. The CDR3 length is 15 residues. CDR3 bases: TGTGCCAGCAGCGCCATTGGGTCCGCGGCAAACATTCAGTACTTC. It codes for CASSAIGSAANIQYF.

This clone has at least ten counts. The CDR3 DNA reads as TGTGCCATCAGTGAGTCGAAGGGGAATGGCTACACCTTC. Its translation is CAISESKGNGYTF. V usage is TRBV10-3 and J usage is TRBJ1-2; D might be TRBD1 (5 bases). Trimming shortened V by 0 bases and J by 6 bases, and 8 bases separated the two germline ends. The CDR3 runs to 13 residues. Per germline, CDR1 ENHRY and CDR2 SYGVKD.

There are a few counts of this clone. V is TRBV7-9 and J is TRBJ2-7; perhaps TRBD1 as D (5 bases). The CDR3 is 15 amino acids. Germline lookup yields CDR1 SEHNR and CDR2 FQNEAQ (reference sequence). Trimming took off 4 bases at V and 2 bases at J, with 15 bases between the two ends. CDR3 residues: CASSSRQDTAYEQYF. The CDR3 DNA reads TGTGCCAGCAGCTCCAGGCAGGACACGGCCTACGAGCAGTACTTC.

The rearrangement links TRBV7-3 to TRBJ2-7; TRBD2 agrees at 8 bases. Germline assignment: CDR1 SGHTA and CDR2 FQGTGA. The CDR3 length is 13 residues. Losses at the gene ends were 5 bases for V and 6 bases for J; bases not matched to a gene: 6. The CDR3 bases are TGTGCCAGCAGCCTCGGGAGGGCGGGCGAGCAGTACTTC. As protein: CASSLGRAGEQYF. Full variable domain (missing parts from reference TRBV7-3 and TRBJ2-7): GAGVSQTPSNKVTEKGKYVELRCDPISGHTALYWYRQSLGQGPEFLIYFQGTGAADDSGLPNDRFFAVRPEGSVSTLKIQRTERGDSAVYLCASSLGRAGEQYFGPGTRLTVT.

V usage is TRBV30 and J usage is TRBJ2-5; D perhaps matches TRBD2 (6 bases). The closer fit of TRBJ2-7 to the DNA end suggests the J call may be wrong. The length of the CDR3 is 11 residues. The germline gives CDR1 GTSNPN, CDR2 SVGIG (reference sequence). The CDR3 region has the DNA TGTGCCTCCCTTCGGGGGTACGAGCAGTACTTC. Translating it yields CASLRGYEQYF.

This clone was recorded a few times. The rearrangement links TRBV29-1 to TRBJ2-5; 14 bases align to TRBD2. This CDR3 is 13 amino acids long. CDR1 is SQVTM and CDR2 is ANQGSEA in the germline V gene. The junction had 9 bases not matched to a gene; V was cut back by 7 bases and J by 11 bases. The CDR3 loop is CSARLAGGELQYF. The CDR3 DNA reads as TGCAGCGCCAGACTAGCGGGGGGGGAGCTGCAGTACTTC.

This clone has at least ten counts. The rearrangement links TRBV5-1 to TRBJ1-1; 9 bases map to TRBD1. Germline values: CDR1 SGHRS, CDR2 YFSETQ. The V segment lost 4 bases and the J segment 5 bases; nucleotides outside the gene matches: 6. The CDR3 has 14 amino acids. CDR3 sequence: CASSGTGWETEAFF. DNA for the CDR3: TGCGCCAGCAGCGGGACAGGGTGGGAAACTGAAGCTTTCTTT. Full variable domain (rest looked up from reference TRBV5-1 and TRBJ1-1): KAGVTQTPRYLIKTRGQQVTLSCSPISGHRSVSWYQQTPGQGLQFLFEYFSETQRNKGNFPGRFSGRQFSNSRSEMNVSTLELGDSALYLCASSGTGWETEAFFGQGTRLTVV.

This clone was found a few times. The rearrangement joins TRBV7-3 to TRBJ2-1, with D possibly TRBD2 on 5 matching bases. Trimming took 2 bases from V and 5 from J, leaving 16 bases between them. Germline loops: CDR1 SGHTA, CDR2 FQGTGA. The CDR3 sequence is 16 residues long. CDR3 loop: CASSLAGSGTNNEQFF. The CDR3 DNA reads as TGTGCCAGCAGCTTAGCAGGAAGCGGAACCAACAATGAGCAGTTCTTC. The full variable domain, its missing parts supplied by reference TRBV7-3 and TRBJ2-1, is GAGVSQTPSNKVTEKGKYVELRCDPISGHTALYWYRQSLGQGPEFLIYFQGTGAADDSGLPNDRFFAVRPEGSVSTLKIQRTERGDSAVYLCASSLAGSGTNNEQFFGPGTRLTVL.

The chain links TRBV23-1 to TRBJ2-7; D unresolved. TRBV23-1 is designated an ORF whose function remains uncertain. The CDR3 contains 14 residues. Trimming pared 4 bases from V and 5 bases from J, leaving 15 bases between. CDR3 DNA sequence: TGCGCCAGCAGTCGAAACTACAGATGCGACGAGCAGTACTTC. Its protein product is CASSRNYRCDEQYF.

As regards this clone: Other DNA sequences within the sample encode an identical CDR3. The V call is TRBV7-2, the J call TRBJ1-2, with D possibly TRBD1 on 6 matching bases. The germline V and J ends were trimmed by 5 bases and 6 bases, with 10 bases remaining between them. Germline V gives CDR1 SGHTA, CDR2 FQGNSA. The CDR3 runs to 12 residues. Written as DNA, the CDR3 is TGTGCCAGCAGCCCCAGGACAGATGGCTACACCTTC. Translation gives CASSPRTDGYTF. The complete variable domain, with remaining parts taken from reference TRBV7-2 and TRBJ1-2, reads GAGVSQSPSNKVTEKGKDVELRCDPISGHTALYWYRQSLGQGLEFLIYFQGNSAPDKSGLPSDRFSAERTGGSVSTLTIQRTQQEDSAVYLCASSPRTDGYTFGSGTRLTVV.

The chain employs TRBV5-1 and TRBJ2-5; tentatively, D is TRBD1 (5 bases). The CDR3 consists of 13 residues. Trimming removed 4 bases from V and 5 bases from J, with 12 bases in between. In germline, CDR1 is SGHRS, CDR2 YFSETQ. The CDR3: CASSEGVEETQYF. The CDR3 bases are TGCGCCAGCAGCGAAGGGGTGGAGGAGACCCAGTACTTC.

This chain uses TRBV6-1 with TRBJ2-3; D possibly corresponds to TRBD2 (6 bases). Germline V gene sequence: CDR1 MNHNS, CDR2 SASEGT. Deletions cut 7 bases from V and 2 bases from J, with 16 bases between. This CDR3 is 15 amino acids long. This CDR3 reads CASKEGSSVTDTQYF. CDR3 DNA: TGTGCCAGCAAGGAGGGCTCGTCTGTCACAGATACGCAGTATTTT.

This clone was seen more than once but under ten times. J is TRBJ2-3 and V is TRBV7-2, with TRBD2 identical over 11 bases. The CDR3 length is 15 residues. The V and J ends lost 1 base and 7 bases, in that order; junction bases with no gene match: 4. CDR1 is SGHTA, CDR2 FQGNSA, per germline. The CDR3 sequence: CASSLDSGGAYTQYF. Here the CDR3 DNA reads TGTGCCAGCAGCTTAGATAGCGGGGGGGCGTATACGCAGTATTTT.

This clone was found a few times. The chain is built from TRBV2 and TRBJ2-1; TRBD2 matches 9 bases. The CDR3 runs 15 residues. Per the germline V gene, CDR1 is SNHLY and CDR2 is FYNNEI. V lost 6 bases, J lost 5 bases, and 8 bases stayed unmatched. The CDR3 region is CASRLAGVGDNEQFF. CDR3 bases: TGTGCCAGCAGGTTAGCGGGAGTAGGTGACAATGAGCAGTTCTTC.

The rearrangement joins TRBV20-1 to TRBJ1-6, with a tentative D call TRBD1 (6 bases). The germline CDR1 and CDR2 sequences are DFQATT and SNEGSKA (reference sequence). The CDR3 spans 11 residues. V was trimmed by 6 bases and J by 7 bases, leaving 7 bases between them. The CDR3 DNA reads TGCAGTGCCACAGGGAATTCACCCCTCCACTTT. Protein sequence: CSATGNSPLHF.

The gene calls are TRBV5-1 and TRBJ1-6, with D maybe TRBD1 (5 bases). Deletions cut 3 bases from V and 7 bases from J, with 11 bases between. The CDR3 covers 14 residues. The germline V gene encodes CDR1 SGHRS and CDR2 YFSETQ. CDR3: CASSSTELNSPLHF. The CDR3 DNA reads TGCGCCAGCAGCTCGACAGAGTTAAATTCACCCCTCCACTTT.